This TCR beta chain is drawn from a study of shared clonotypes between healthy human individuals (dated by TCRdb to 2018 to 2020). Turning to the overall study: A few men and two women, aged 18 to 49 years, made up the cohort. To estimate repertoire size and how much clonotypes are shared between individuals, the study performed deep sequencing of blood TCR repertoires from roughly five healthy adults. Between about 0.8 and 9 billion PBMCs per donor were obtained by leukapheresis. Libraries were prepared and TCR repertoires were sequenced by different laboratories using diverse techniques, in order to increase sequencing depth and limit assay-specific biases. For each donor, CD4 naive and CD4 memory were each given three plates, CD8 naive was given two plates, and CD8 memory was given one plate.

Healthy HIV-negative adults with no recently reported acute infections or vaccinations were included as donors. Only Caucasian adults living in Nashville, Tennessee, USA were represented among the donors. Magnetic negative selection was used to enrich CD4+ T cells, after which naive cells were positively selected on CD45RA and the negative fraction became the memory subset. After blood collection by leukapheresis, PBMCs were isolated using Ficoll-Histopaque density gradient centrifugation and then cryopreserved in the vapor phase of liquid nitrogen. Analytical flow cytometry was used to check the purity and quantity of every magnetically sorted T cell population. Each sorted fraction had its genomic DNA isolated and then quantified by UV absorbance on a Nanodrop 2000c. V loses 3 bases of germline sequence and J loses 0 bases, and the interval between the two ends is 12 bases. CDR1 and CDR2 are drawn from the germline V gene: MGHDK, SYGVNS. The CDR3 sequence holds 16 residues, the cysteine and phenylalanine included. The kept DNA is CDR3 alone, 48 bases in frame from the first base.

Regarding this clone: The target of this receptor is not known. One base away there is no much larger clone; base qualities are not given.

Using the deep immunoSEQ assay, TCR CDR3 regions were amplified from genomic DNA by multiplex PCR. Extracted genomic DNA from each cell subset was spread evenly across all wells of several immunoSEQ 96-well plates, with each plate serving as a replicate. Each replicate PCR for sorted subsets received about 210 ng genomic DNA, equal to about 30,000 T cell genomes. Purified libraries were quantified with a Qubit 3.0 fluorometer, sized on a Bioanalyzer 2100, and re-quantified with the KAPA Library Quantification kit. Each immunoSEQ 96-well plate was sequenced on its own single-read 150-cycle Illumina NextSeq 550 flow cell. As for the original processing: The immunoSEQ output contained only junctional sequences without quality scores, so filtering could not match that applied to full-length reads. To assign V/J genes and CDR3, sequences were annotated using PyIR, a Python wrapper for IgBLAST v1.9, with IMGT germline references. Reads were removed for weak V/J assignments (E-value above 1e-6), missing CDR3, stop codons, out-of-frame junctions, or ambiguous translated residues. A V3J clonotype was defined by an identical inferred V gene, J gene, and CDR3 amino acid sequence. To compute the percentage overlap between repertoires, the number of shared unique clonotypes was divided by the size of the smaller repertoire. Repertoire richness was assessed with RTK rarefaction, the Chao1 estimator, and Recon v2.1 estimates of unobserved clonotypes. Generation probabilities were computed with OLGA for all TCRbeta clonotypes obtained by the gDNA method from four donors. TCRdb stores this immuneACCESS table with in-frame sequences only. Part of the clones is absent; in the studies checked, under half of the shortfall reflects unresolved V genes, and no reason is known for the rest. V and J calls and clone size are given by that table; D and trimming were obtained from the DNA. A total of a few hundred thousand clones appear in this sample, 65% of them only once. The top ten clonotypes cover 11% of the sample.

Results and caveats for the whole study, not just this receptor: Incomplete sequencing was indicated by rarefaction of sorted-subset datasets, despite the large sequencing depth. Across a handful of donors, around 5.4% of naive CD4, around 3.5% of naive CD8, 2.3% of memory CD4, and approximately 0.4% of memory CD8 clonotypes were shared. Sampling was restricted to blood, and TCR repertoires in tissues likely differ from the TCR repertoires found in blood. Pairwise subsampling led to the expectation that sequencing depth would affect the degree of clonotype sharing among donors. Compared with non-shared clonotypes, the clonotypes found in all four sorted-subset donors had higher generation probabilities. Because the study included only a small number of donors, the genetic and exposure-history diversity represented was limited. Larger estimated clonotype richness was generally found for naive subsets than for memory subsets.

Input material: memory CD4+ T cells sorted from blood. Per the publication, the cell subset or site label means: CD45RA-negative fraction. This chain joins TRBV25-1 to TRBJ1-5; the D gene cannot be resolved reliably. The TCR was taken from a man under 40 in good health. The sequenced DNA: TGTGCCAGCAGTGAGAGTGCAGGAGGTAGCAATCAGCCCCAGCATTTT. Its product reads: CASSESAGGSNQPQHF.